The subject of this entry is one TCR beta chain. Assay used: immunoSEQ multiplex PCR; TCRdb lists only in-frame clones, some missing. The table shows about 60,000 clones, with more than 65% occurring only once. This entry belongs to a study of T cell responses to AZD1222 COVID-19 vaccine. Germline-derived CDR1 and CDR2 are MNHEY and SVGEGT. The CDR3 length is 14 residues. J lost 7 bases, V lost 5 bases, and 8 bases had no gene match. The V and J genes are TRBV6-2 or TRBV6-3 and TRBJ1-5; 7 positions agree with TRBD1. This receptor was obtained from an adult in good health. The material sequenced was peripheral blood, taken on day 0 of AZD1222 vaccination. DNA of the CDR3: TGTGCCAGCAGTAAGACAGGGAATGAGCAGCCCCAGCATTTT. Amino acids: CASSKTGNEQPQHF.